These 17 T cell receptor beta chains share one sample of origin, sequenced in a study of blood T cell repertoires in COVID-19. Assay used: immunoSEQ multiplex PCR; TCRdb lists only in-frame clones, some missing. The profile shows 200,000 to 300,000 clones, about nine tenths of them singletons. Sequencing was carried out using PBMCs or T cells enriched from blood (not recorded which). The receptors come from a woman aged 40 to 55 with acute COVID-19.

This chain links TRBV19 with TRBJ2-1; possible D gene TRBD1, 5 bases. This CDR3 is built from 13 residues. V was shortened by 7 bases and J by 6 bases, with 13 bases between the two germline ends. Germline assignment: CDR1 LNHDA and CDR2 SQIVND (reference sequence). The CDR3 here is CASKSFGANEQFF. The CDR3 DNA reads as TGTGCCAGTAAGTCGTTTGGGGCCAATGAGCAGTTCTTC.

DNA for the CDR3: TGCAGTGCTAGTCAGCTAGCGGGAGCCCGGAGCTCCTACAATGAGCAGTTCTTC. Protein product: CSASQLAGARSSYNEQFF. V gene TRBV20-1 combines with J gene TRBJ2-1; 10 bases agree with TRBD2. This CDR3 has 18 amino acids. Germline loops: CDR1 DFQATT, CDR2 SNEGSKA (reference sequence). The V and J ends lost 3 bases and 0 bases, in that order; junction bases with no gene match: 11.

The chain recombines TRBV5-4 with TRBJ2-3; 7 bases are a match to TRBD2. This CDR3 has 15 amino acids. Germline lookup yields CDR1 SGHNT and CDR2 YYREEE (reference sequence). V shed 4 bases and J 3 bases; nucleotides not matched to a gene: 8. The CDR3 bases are TGTGCCAGCAGCGCCCCGCCTAGCGGTACAGATACGCAGTATTTT. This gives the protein CASSAPPSGTDTQYF.

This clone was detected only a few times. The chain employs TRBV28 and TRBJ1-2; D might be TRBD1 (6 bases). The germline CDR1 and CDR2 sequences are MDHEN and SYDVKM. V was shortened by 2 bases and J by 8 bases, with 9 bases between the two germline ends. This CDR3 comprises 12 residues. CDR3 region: CASSLRTEGYTF. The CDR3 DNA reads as TGTGCCAGCAGTTTACGGACAGAAGGCTACACCTTC.

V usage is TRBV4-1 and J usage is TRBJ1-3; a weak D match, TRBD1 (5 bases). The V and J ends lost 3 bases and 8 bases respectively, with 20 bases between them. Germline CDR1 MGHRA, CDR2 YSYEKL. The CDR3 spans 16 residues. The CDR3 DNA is TGCGCCAGCAGCCAGACGGCGGGGTTGCCAGGGTACACCATATATTTT. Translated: CASSQTAGLPGYTIYF.

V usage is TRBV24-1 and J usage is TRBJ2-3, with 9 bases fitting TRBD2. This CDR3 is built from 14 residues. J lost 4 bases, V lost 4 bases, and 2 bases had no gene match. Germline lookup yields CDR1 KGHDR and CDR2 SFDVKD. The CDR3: CATSEAGGSDTQYF. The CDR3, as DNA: TGTGCCACCAGTGAGGCGGGAGGGTCAGATACGCAGTATTTT.

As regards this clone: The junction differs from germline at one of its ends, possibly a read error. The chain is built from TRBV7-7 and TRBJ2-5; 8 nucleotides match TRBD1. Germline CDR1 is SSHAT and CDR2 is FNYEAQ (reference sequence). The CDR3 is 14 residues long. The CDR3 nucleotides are TGTGCTAGCAGCTTAACCGGGACAGGAGAGACCCAGTACTTC. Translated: CASSLTGTGETQYF.

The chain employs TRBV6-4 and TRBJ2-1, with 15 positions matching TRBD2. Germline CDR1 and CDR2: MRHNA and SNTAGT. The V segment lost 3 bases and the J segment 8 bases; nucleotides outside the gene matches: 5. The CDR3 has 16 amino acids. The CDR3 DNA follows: TGTGCCAGCAGTGAAAGGGGACTAGCGGGAGGCGATGAGCAGTTCTTC. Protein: CASSERGLAGGDEQFF.

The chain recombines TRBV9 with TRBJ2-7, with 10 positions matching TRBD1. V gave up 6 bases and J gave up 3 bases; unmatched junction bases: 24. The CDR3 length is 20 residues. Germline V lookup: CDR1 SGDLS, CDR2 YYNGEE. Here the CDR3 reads CASTHTQRTPTGTGDYEQYV. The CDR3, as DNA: TGTGCCAGCACCCATACCCAGAGGACTCCGACCGGGACAGGGGACTACGAGCAGTACGTC.

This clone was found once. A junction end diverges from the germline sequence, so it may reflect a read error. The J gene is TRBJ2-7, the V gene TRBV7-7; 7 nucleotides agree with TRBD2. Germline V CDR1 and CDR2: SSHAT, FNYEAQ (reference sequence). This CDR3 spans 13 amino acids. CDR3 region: CASSLGRDYEQYF. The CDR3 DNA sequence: TGTGCTAGCAGCTTAGGGAGGGACTACGAGCAGTACTTC.

The CDR3 DNA sequence: TGCGCCAGCAGCTTTAATTCAGGAGGAGAGACCCAGTACTTC. Translating it yields CASSFNSGGETQYF. The chain recombines TRBV5-1 with TRBJ2-5; D is perhaps TRBD2 (5 bases). The CDR3 length is 14 residues. Deletions cut 2 bases from V and 4 bases from J, with 12 bases between. CDR1 is SGHRS and CDR2 is YFSETQ in the germline V gene. The full variable domain, rest sourced from reference TRBV5-1 and TRBJ2-5, is KAGVTQTPRYLIKTRGQQVTLSCSPISGHRSVSWYQQTPGQGLQFLFEYFSETQRNKGNFPGRFSGRQFSNSRSEMNVSTLELGDSALYLCASSFNSGGETQYFGPGTRLLVL.

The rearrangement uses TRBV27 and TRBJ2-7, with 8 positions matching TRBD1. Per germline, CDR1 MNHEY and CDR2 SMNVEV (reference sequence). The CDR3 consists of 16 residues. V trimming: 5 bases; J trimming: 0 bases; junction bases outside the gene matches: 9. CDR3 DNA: TGTGCCAGCAGTACATCGACAGGGGCCGTCTCCTACGAGCAGTACTTC. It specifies CASSTSTGAVSYEQYF.

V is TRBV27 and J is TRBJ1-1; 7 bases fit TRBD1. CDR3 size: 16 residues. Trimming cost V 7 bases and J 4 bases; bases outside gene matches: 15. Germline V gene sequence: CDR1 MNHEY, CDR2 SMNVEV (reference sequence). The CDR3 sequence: CASTYFPGQKATEAFF. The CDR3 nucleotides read TGTGCCAGCACCTACTTTCCGGGACAGAAGGCCACTGAAGCTTTCTTT.

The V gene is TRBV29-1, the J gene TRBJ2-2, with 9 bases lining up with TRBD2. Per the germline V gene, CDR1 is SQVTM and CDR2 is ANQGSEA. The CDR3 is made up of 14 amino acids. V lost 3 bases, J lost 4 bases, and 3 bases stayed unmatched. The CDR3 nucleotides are TGCAGCGTTGACCCGCGGGAGGGCACCGGGGAGCTGTTTTTT. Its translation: CSVDPREGTGELFF.

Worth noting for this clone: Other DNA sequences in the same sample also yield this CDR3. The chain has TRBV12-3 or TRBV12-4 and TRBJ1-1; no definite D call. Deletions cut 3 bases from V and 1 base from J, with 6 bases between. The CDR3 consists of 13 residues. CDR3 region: CASSFRGNTEAFF. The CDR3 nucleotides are TGTGCCAGCAGTTTCCGGGGGAACACTGAAGCTTTCTTT.

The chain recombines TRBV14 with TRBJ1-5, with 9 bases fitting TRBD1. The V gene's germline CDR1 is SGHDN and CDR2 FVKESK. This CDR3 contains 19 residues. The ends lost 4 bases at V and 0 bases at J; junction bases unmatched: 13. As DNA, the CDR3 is TGTGCCAGCAGCCTACGACAGGGGGGCGAGGGTAGTAGCAATCAGCCCCAGCATTTT. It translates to CASSLRQGGEGSSNQPQHF.

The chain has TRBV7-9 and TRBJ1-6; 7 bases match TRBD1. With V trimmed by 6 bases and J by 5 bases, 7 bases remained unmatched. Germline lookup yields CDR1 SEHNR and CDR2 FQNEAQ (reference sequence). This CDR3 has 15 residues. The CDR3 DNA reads TGTGCCAGCAGTTCTTGGGACAGCAATAATTCACCCCTCCACTTT. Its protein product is CASSSWDSNNSPLHF.